The clone carrying this TCR beta chain was seen once. The antigen is unknown. Each sample had at least 6 million PBMCs isolated. PCR was performed a second time for about 7 to 12 cycles using a sample-barcoded 5' primer and a J-beta primer mix. Individual samples furnished no less than 2.5 million CDR3-containing paired-end reads apiece. MiXCR, run by TCRdb on the 5' RACE reads, gives a single entry per CDR3 protein. The table includes hundreds of thousands of distinct CDR3 sequences, around half detected once. Per the germline V gene, CDR1 is SGHVS and CDR2 is FNYEAQ. This CDR3 is 18 amino acids long. V trimming: 5 bases; J trimming: 5 bases; junction bases outside the gene matches: 12. The data stem from a study of blood T cells in healthy people across ages. Study observations and caveats: It was the long-lived donors that had more naive CD4+ cells and higher diversity than aged donors. CMV infection status of these donors was not known.

The receptor was isolated from a man older than 75 in good health. J is TRBJ2-3 and V is TRBV7-6, with 14 bases identical to TRBD2. The sequencing input was blood. The CDR3 sequence: CASSRGTSGSPGRDTQYF. The CDR3 coding sequence is TGTGCCAGCAGCCGAGGGACTAGCGGGAGCCCCGGGAGAGATACGCAGTATTTT.